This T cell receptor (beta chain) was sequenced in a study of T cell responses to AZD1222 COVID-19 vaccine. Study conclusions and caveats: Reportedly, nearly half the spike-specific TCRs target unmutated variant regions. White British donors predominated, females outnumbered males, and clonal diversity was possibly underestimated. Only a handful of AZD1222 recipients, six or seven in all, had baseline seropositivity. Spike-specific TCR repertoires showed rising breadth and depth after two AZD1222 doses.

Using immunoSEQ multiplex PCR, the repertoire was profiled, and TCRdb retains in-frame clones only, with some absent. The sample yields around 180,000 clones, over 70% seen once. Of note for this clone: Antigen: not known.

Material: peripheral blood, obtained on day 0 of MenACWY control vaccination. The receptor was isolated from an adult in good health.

CDR3 loop: CASSLSQGAQGYTF. The DNA of the CDR3 is TGTGCCAGCAGCCTGTCACAGGGGGCGCAGGGCTACACCTTC. This chain links TRBV7-2 with TRBJ1-2; 9 bases are a match to TRBD1. The germline CDR1 and CDR2 sequences are SGHTA and FQGNSA. Trimming at V came to 5 bases and at J to 8 bases, leaving 9 bases not matched to a gene. The CDR3 is made up of 14 amino acids.